This paragraph covers one T cell receptor beta chain sequence. Its antigen is unidentified. The data were taken from a study of long-term antiretroviral therapy in people with HIV. Study findings and constraints: In the period from about 2004 to 2018, blood was collected, possibly under older ART regimens.

Trimming at V came to 3 bases and at J to 4 bases, leaving 8 bases not matched to a gene. The germline V gene has CDR1 MNHEY and CDR2 SMNVEV (reference sequence). The CDR3 length is 16 residues. Sequencing used immunoSEQ v3.0 at survey level. Clones were sequenced by immunoSEQ multiplex PCR, and TCRdb holds only the in-frame ones, with some missing. The sample yields tens of thousands of clones, approximately 73% seen once. The chain couples TRBV27 to TRBJ2-1, with TRBD2 identical over 8 bases. This clonotype was sampled from a woman aged 40 to 50 with HIV. Sample: unsorted PBMCs, taken 0.5 years after starting antiretroviral therapy. In nucleotides, the CDR3 is TGTGCCAGCAGTTTGTCAACGGGGGGGCTTTACAATGAGCAGTTCTTC. This encodes CASSLSTGGLYNEQFF.